A selection of T cell receptor beta chains follows, all from one sample in a study of blood T cell repertoires in COVID-19. Clones were read by immunoSEQ multiplex PCR, and TCRdb kept only the in-frame ones, dropping some. The sample lists fewer than 700,000 clones, 70% to 90% occurring once. The sequenced sample consisted of peripheral blood. These receptors came from a woman in her fifties or sixties with COVID-19, enrolled during active disease. Both conserved end residues are part of each CDR3. Each record gives: J gene, V gene, clone size, D gene, CDR3 DNA, CDR3 protein. The D gene is left open where the match is weak. Rows may omit the clone size; those that give it use once, few, many or a size class.

TRBJ1-1,TRBV7-9,.,TRBD1,TGTGCCAGCAGCAGCGGACAGGGGAACACTGAAGCTTTCTTT,CASSSGQGNTEAFF
TRBJ1-5,TRBV6-5,.,.,TGTGCCAGCACGGGGAGGGGGGAAGATCGACCCCAGCATTTT,CASTGRGEDRPQHF
TRBJ1-1,TRBV5-1,.,TRBD1,TGCGCCAGCAGCGTTGGACAGGGGGCGCAGGCTGAAGCTTTCTTT,CASSVGQGAQAEAFF
TRBJ1-1,TRBV19,.,.,TGTGCCAGTTCGGAACGAGGTGAAGCTTTCTTT,CASSERGEAFF
TRBJ1-6,TRBV6-5,.,TRBD1,TGTGCCAGCAGTCGCGACAGGGGAAATTCACCCCTCCACTTT,CASSRDRGNSPLHF
TRBJ2-1,TRBV20-1,.,.,TGCAGTGCTAGTGGCGTGGGGGCGCCGTCCTACAATGAGCAGTTCTTC,CSASGVGAPSYNEQFF
TRBJ1-1,TRBV2,.,.,TGTGCCAGCAGGGCCTCTGAGAGGGCGAACACTGAAGCTTTCTTT,CASRASERANTEAFF
TRBJ1-4,TRBV7-9,.,.,TGTGCCAGCAGCTTAGCTAACCAAGGAGGAGAAATTTTT,CASSLANQGGEIF
TRBJ1-4,TRBV10-3,.,.,TGTGCCACACAGGGCCTAACTAATGAAAAACTGTTTTTT,CATQGLTNEKLFF
TRBJ2-3,TRBV7-2,.,.,TGTGCCAGCAGGGAGAACACAGATACGCAGTATTTT,CASRENTDTQYF
TRBJ1-4,TRBV20-1,.,TRBD1,TGCAGTGCTAGTCGATTAGGACAGGGGAAAGGAACTAATGAAAAACTGTTTTTT,CSASRLGQGKGTNEKLFF
TRBJ1-5,TRBV2,.,.,TGTGCCAGCAGTCTCGGACTGGAAAATCAGCCCCAGCATTTT,CASSLGLENQPQHF
TRBJ2-1,TRBV5-1,.,.,TGCGCCAGCAGCTTCGGGCTACTTAACTTTGAGGGGCAGTTCTTC,CASSFGLLNFEGQFF
TRBJ2-1,TRBV9,.,TRBD1,TGTGCCAGCAGCCCGCGAACAGGGGTCGTACTAGGATCCGACTCCTACAATGAGCAGTTCTTC,CASSPRTGVVLGSDSYNEQFF
TRBJ1-1,TRBV2,.,TRBD1,TGTGCCGACGAACCGGGACAGGGGGTCACTGAAGCTTTCTTT,CADEPGQGVTEAFF
TRBJ1-4,TRBV11-3,.,TRBD1,TGTGCCAGCAGCCTTTCACAGGGGACTGAAAAACTGTTTTTT,CASSLSQGTEKLFF
TRBJ2-3,TRBV5-4,.,.,TGTGCCAGCAGCTTGGACGGGGATACGCAGTATTTT,CASSLDGDTQYF
TRBJ2-1,TRBV6-1,.,TRBD2,TGTGCCAGCAGTGAGGGGCCAGCGGGGTTAGATGAGCAGTTCTTC,CASSEGPAGLDEQFF
TRBJ2-1,TRBV28,once,TRBD1,TGTGCCAGCAGTCCAGGGACAGGGGACAATGAGCAGTTCTTC,CASSPGTGDNEQFF
TRBJ1-1,TRBV2,.,TRBD1,TGTGCCACGAAGAGAGGACAGGGAAGCACTGAAGCTTTCTTT,CATKRGQGSTEAFF
TRBJ2-2,TRBV19,.,TRBD2,TGTGCCACCGCCCCCTGGACTAGCGGGGGGAGCGGGGAGCTGTTTTTT,CATAPWTSGGSGELFF
TRBJ2-5,TRBV5-6,once,TRBD1,TGTGCCAGCAGCAAACTAAGGGACAGCCAAGAGACCCAGTACTTC,CASSKLRDSQETQYF
TRBJ2-7,TRBV9,.,TRBD2,TGTGCCAGCAGCCGGGGGAGGGGACTAGCGGACTCCTACGAGCAGTACTTC,CASSRGRGLADSYEQYF
TRBJ2-2,TRBV4-1,.,.,TGCGCCAGCAGCCAAGATAGGACTCCGAACACCGGGGAGCTGTTTTTT,CASSQDRTPNTGELFF
TRBJ1-3,TRBV25-1,few,.,TGTGCCAGCAGTGATCCGGCAGGGTCCGGAAACACCATATATTTT,CASSDPAGSGNTIYF
TRBJ1-1,TRBV5-4,.,.,TGTGCCAGCAGCTCCCAGGTTTCCATGAACACTGAAGCTTTCTTT,CASSSQVSMNTEAFF
TRBJ1-1,TRBV6-5,few,.,TGTGCCAGCTCCCGTAGTATATGGACTGAAGCTTTCTTT,CASSRSIWTEAFF
TRBJ2-7,TRBV28,.,.,TGTGCCAGCAGTTTAGAACAGGTGGTTTCCTACGAGCAGTACTTC,CASSLEQVVSYEQYF
TRBJ1-2,TRBV19,.,TRBD1,TGTGCCAGTAGTCCCCCAGGGCAGGGGGGCTATGGCTACACCTTC,CASSPPGQGGYGYTF
TRBJ1-2,TRBV2,few,TRBD1,TGTGCCAGCAGCCGCAGGGGGCTGTTGGGCTACACCTTC,CASSRRGLLGYTF
TRBJ1-6,TRBV3-1/TRBV3-2,.,.,TGTGCCAGCAGCCAAGGGGGGGGTGGGAATTCACCCCTCCACTTT,CASSQGGGGNSPLHF
TRBJ1-4,TRBV30,few,.,TGTGCCCTCAAGAGTGTCAAGAATGAAAAACTGTTTTTT,CALKSVKNEKLFF
TRBJ1-1,TRBV2,.,.,TGTGCCAGCAGGGGGGGGCAGGGTGTCGACACTGAAGCTTTCTTT,CASRGGQGVDTEAFF